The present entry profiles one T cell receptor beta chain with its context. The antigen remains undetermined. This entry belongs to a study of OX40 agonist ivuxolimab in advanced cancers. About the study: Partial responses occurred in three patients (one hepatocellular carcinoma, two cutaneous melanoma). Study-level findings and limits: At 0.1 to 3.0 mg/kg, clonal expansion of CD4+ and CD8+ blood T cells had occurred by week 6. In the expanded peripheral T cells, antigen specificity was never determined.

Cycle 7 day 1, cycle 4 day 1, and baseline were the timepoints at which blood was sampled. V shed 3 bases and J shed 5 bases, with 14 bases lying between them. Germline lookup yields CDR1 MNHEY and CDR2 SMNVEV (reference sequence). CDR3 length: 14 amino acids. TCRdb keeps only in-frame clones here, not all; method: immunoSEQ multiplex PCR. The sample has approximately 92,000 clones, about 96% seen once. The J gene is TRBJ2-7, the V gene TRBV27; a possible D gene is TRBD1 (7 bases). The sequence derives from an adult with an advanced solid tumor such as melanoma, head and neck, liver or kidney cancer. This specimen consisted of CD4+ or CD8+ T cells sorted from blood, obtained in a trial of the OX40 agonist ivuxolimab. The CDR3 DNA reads TGTGCCAGCAGTTTTAGTACCAGGGGGGACGAGCAGTACTTC. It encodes CASSFSTRGDEQYF.